The source of this TCR beta chain is a study of blood T cell repertoires in COVID-19. Overall study: The analysed material was cDNA or gDNA that came from T cells, B-cell-depleted T cells, or PBMCs.

Seattle participants joined during active infection and were tracked over time. As handled by the study authors: For nucleated cells, counts were estimated from reference gene primer amplification. TCRdb's copy holds only in-frame clones and misses some; the assay was immunoSEQ multiplex PCR. From that table come the V and J calls and clone size; the DNA was used to work out D and trimming. The sample includes roughly 340,000 clones, approximately 91% of them seen just once. V gave up 4 bases and J gave up 4 bases, with 10 bases separating them. Germline assignment: CDR1 SGHNT and CDR2 YENEEA. The CDR3 extends over 13 amino acids.

The chain uses TRBV11-3 and TRBJ2-5, with D unclear. The TCR was taken from a woman aged 70-85 years with COVID-19, enrolled during active disease. Sequenced material: peripheral blood. The CDR3 spells CASSSSVGETQYF. The CDR3 DNA sequence: TGTGCCAGCAGCTCTTCGGTTGGAGAGACCCAGTACTTC.